This T cell receptor beta chain comes out of a study of T-cell memory formation after mild COVID-19 (dated by TCRdb to the early 2020s). For the study in its entirety: TCR sequence clusters from the two donors were found to be largely donor specific. The cohort was made up of two young adult volunteers, one female and one male, who were previously healthy. T-cell clones expanding and contracting after mild COVID-19 in a couple of donors were tracked by longitudinal TCRalpha and TCRbeta repertoire sequencing. General conclusions and limits of the study: Only a couple of mild cases were covered by the study, and larger cohorts that include severe cases with pre-infection samples were considered necessary. Clones contracting from day 15 to 85 had balanced CD4/CD8 phenotypes, while a second wave expanding from day 15 to 37 was biased towards CD4+. The second-wave clones that peaked on day 37 were not confirmed to be SARS-CoV-2 specific. Some responding clones were detected in pre-infection memory, suggesting pre-existing cross-reactive memory T cells joined the SARS-CoV-2 response. Contracting CD4+ clones were found mainly in CM and EM memory subsets, while CD8+ clones were enriched in EMRA.

Of note for this clonotype: This receptor's antigen is unknown. No much larger clone is present one base from it, and per-base qualities are unavailable.

CDR1 MGHDK and CDR2 SYGVNS were looked up in the germline V gene. Ends trimmed: V by 2 bases, J by 5 bases; bases unmatched to a gene: 7. From cysteine to phenylalanine, the CDR3 is 16 amino acids long. Only CDR3 DNA remains: 48 bases, in frame from the first base. TCRdb shows the sequencer as Illumina NovaSeq 6000. Using 5'RACE with constant-segment primers, TCRalpha and TCRbeta cDNA libraries were constructed, with sample barcodes and unique molecular identifiers added in the process. Trizol reagent was used to extract RNA from every sample. Library amplification was performed in two PCR steps, and a second sample barcode and Illumina TruSeq adapters were introduced in the second step. Sequencing of libraries was performed on an Illumina NovaSeq with 2 x 150 bp paired-end reads. In the paper's pipeline: The reads were demultiplexed and collapsed into UMI-guided consensus sequences using migec v1.2.7. Using mixcr v2.1.11, the UMI consensuses were aligned to TRA and TRB V and J templates and assembled into clonotypes. A clonotype was counted as expanded or contracted only if both edgeR and NoisET called the change significant, with noise models trained on biological replicates. For edgeR calls, a false discovery rate-adjusted p below 0.01 and a log2 fold-change threshold of 1 were applied. As an exploratory analysis of dynamics, max-normalized trajectories of the 1000 most abundant clonotypes were examined by PCA with hierarchical clustering. Separately sequenced CD4+ and CD8+ repertoires were used to assign the CD4 or CD8 phenotype of responding clones. In TCRdb, the public reads were trimmed at Q25 with fastp and aligned with MiXCR, with productive beta chains retained. Records with the same CDR3 protein are collapsed into one entry carrying the most frequent genes and DNA. TCRdb's processing, not the study's, gives the V and J calls here. The sample has some 330,000 distinct CDR3 sequences on record, roughly 21% of them singletons. Under 15% of the sample is taken by the ten largest.

PBMCs were isolated by Ficoll-Paque density gradient centrifugation. Recombination linked TRBV25-1 to TRBJ2-1, and 9 junction bases match TRBD2. Sequenced: PBMCs or a T cell subset sorted from them (not recorded which). The source is an adult woman who had mild COVID-19 (a few samples of this study predate the infection). The sample titles of this study are shuffled in the database, so cell type and time point are left out; the donor was told from shared clones. The CDR3 here reads CASSESGGRVDNEQFF. The nucleotide sequence is given as TGTGCCAGCAGTGAAAGTGGCGGGAGGGTGGACAATGAGCAGTTCTTC. The entire variable domain, with the stretches around the CDR3 drawn from the reference TRBV25-1 and TRBJ2-1 proteins, is EADIYQTPRYLVIGTGKKITLECSQTMGHDKMYWYQQDPGMELHLIHYSYGVNSTEKGDLSSESTVSRIRTEHFPLTLESARPSHTSQYLCASSESGGRVDNEQFFGPGTRLTVL.